Detailed here is one T cell receptor (beta chain). The antigen it recognizes is unknown. No much larger clonotype is one base removed from it; base qualities were not supplied. The sample belongs to a study of PD-1 and CTLA-4 blockade in melanoma (dated by TCRdb to 2020 to 2023). The study in broad terms: In patients with melanoma, the study measured the effects of PD-1 blockade versus CTLA-4 blockade on the melanoma-reactive CD8 T cell response.

The germline V gene encodes CDR1 LNHNV and CDR2 YYDKDF (reference sequence). The cysteine opens and the phenylalanine closes a CDR3 of 15 amino acids. Only the CDR3 DNA stays, 45 bases, in frame from base 1. V loses 5 bases, J loses 2 bases, and the germline ends lie 13 bases apart. Receptors were amplified or captured by the immunoSEQ multiplex PCR assay. This immuneACCESS table, as held by TCRdb, lists in-frame sequences with V and J called but not all clones. Of the missing ones, under half trace to an unresolved V gene in checked studies; the others have no known cause. The sample table lists around 16,000 clones, around three quarters of them with a count of one. Jointly, the top ten make up 11% to 15% of the sample.

The receptor was derived from a human donor with melanoma. Rearrangement joined TRBV15 to TRBJ1-5, with the D gene too uncertain to name. Material: CD8+ T cells from peripheral blood, obtained from a patient given anti-PD-1 treatment. The CDR3 amino acid sequence is: CATSARSEGNQPQHF. Read as DNA, the sequence is TGTGCCACCAGCGCTAGGAGTGAAGGCAATCAGCCCCAGCATTTT. With all but the CDR3 taken from the reference TRBV15 and TRBJ1-5 genes, the full variable domain is: DAMVIQNPRYQVTQFGKPVTLSCSQTLNHNVMYWYQQKSSQAPKLLFHYYDKDFNNEADTPDNFQSRRPNTSFCFLDIRSPGLGDTAMYLCATSARSEGNQPQHFGDGTRLSIL.